These 25 T cell receptor beta chains were sequenced from one sample in a study of OX40 agonist ivuxolimab in advanced cancers. Only in-frame clones appear in the TCRdb table, and some are missing; sequencing was by immunoSEQ multiplex PCR. The table lists 60,000 to 75,000 clones, approximately 90% of them singletons, with 1.1% in the top ten. The sequencing here drew on CD4+ or CD8+ T cells sorted from blood, taken in a trial of the OX40 agonist ivuxolimab. These receptors all stem from an adult with an advanced solid tumor such as melanoma, head and neck, liver or kidney cancer.

This chain connects TRBV5-1 to TRBJ2-7; perhaps D is TRBD1 or TRBD2 (5 bases each). The CDR3 loop spans 12 amino acids. Trimming cost V 4 bases and J 3 bases, with 8 bases left between them. The germline V gene encodes CDR1 SGHRS and CDR2 YFSETQ. The CDR3 coding sequence is TGCGCCAGCAGCCGGGACGGCTACGAGCAGTACTTC. This translates into CASSRDGYEQYF.

This chain uses TRBV2 with TRBJ1-5, with D tentatively TRBD1 (5 bases). The CDR3 consists of 15 residues. V lost 4 bases and J lost 4, with 14 bases in between. CDR1 and CDR2 from the germline V gene are SNHLY and FYNNEI. The CDR3 region is CASSALGGANQPQHF. The CDR3, as DNA: TGTGCCAGCAGTGCTCTGGGGGGAGCAAATCAGCCCCAGCATTTT.

The V call is TRBV9, the J call TRBJ1-6; D remains unclear. This CDR3 is built from 14 residues. The V end was cut by 0 bases, the J end by 8 bases, with 9 bases between. Germline V lookup: CDR1 SGDLS, CDR2 YYNGEE. DNA of the CDR3: TGTGCCAGCAGCGTAGCCCCGTCTGATTCACCCCTCCACTTT. It specifies CASSVAPSDSPLHF. Complete variable domain (other parts from reference TRBV9 and TRBJ1-6): DSGVTQTPKHLITATGQRVTLRCSPRSGDLSVYWYQQSLDQGLQFLIQYYNGEERAKGNILERFSAQQFPDLHSELNLSSLELGDSALYFCASSVAPSDSPLHFGNGTRLTVT.

This chain uses TRBV2 with TRBJ2-3, with 9 bases matching TRBD2. The V gene end was trimmed by 7 bases and the J gene end by 4 bases; junction bases not matched to a gene: 6. Germline V gene lookup returns CDR1 SNHLY and CDR2 FYNNEI. CDR3 length: 14 residues. CDR3 nucleotide sequence: TGTGCCAGCAATCCGAGCGGGGGGCCAGATACGCAGTATTTT. It translates to CASNPSGGPDTQYF.

In nucleotides, the CDR3 is TGTGCCAGCAGGGACAGGGTGGGTCGGGATACGCAGTATTTT. Translation: CASRDRVGRDTQYF. The rearrangement links TRBV27 to TRBJ2-3; 8 nucleotides line up with TRBD1. The germline CDR1 and CDR2 sequences are MNHEY and SMNVEV (reference sequence). Unmatched junction bases numbered 8, after V lost 6 bases and J lost 6 bases. The CDR3 loop spans 14 amino acids.

This chain's CDR3 is CASSYPGQNYEQYF. The CDR3 DNA reads TGTGCCAGCAGTTATCCGGGACAGAACTACGAGCAGTACTTC. The chain carries TRBV6-1 and TRBJ2-7, with TRBD1 identical over 7 bases. Germline V gene lookup returns CDR1 MNHNS and CDR2 SASEGT. The CDR3 consists of 14 residues. Trimming removed 5 bases from V and 3 bases from J; junction bases left unmatched: 7.

The genes are TRBV19 and TRBJ1-5, with D tentatively TRBD1 (5 bases). The CDR3 extends over 15 amino acids. Germline V gives CDR1 LNHDA, CDR2 SQIVND (reference sequence). Between the trimmed V and J ends, which lost 5 bases and 0 bases, there was a span of 11 bases. Here the CDR3 DNA reads TGTGCCAGTAGTTCTCAGGGTTCTAGCAATCAGCCCCAGCATTTT. Protein product: CASSSQGSSNQPQHF.

For the CDR3, the DNA is TGCGCCAGCAGCCCAGGGTTTGAGTATGGCTACACCTTC. Encoded protein: CASSPGFEYGYTF. V is TRBV5-1 and J is TRBJ1-2; a possible D gene is TRBD1 (5 bases). The V and J ends lost 4 bases and 5 bases respectively, with 12 bases between them. The V gene's germline CDR1 is SGHRS and CDR2 YFSETQ. There are 13 residues in the CDR3.

The V and J genes are TRBV29-1 and TRBJ2-5; TRBD1 or TRBD2 may be the D gene (6 bases each). The CDR3 has 12 amino acids. The V end was cut by 6 bases, the J end by 5 bases, with 13 bases between. Germline lookup yields CDR1 SQVTM and CDR2 ANQGSEA. The CDR3 here is CSVKGGPETQYF. In DNA, the CDR3 is TGCAGCGTGAAGGGGGGTCCGGAGACCCAGTACTTC.

The chain uses TRBV2 and TRBJ2-2; D unresolved. Germline values: CDR1 SNHLY, CDR2 FYNNEI. V was clipped by 3 bases and J by 5 bases, with 13 bases between them. This CDR3 contains 15 residues. The CDR3, as DNA: TGTGCCAGCAGTGATTACGGATTAGCTACCGGGGAGCTGTTTTTT. The encoded protein is CASSDYGLATGELFF.

This chain links TRBV5-1 with TRBJ2-7; 8 bases agree with TRBD1. Trimming cost V 4 bases and J 3 bases; bases outside gene matches: 3. In germline, CDR1 is SGHRS, CDR2 YFSETQ. CDR3 size: 13 residues. CDR3: CASSRDRSYEQYF. The CDR3 nucleotides read TGCGCCAGCAGCCGGGACAGGAGCTACGAGCAGTACTTC. The variable domain in full, with the rest retrieved from reference TRBV5-1 and TRBJ2-7, is KAGVTQTPRYLIKTRGQQVTLSCSPISGHRSVSWYQQTPGQGLQFLFEYFSETQRNKGNFPGRFSGRQFSNSRSEMNVSTLELGDSALYLCASSRDRSYEQYFGPGTRLTVT.

The chain's CDR3 is CAWSAQRTGLGNTIYF. As DNA, the CDR3 is TGTGCCTGGAGTGCTCAGAGGACAGGGCTTGGAAACACCATATATTTT. The chain couples TRBV30 to TRBJ1-3, with 8 bases aligning to TRBD1. The CDR3 is 16 residues long. Germline V CDR1 and CDR2: GTSNPN, SVGIG (reference sequence). V shed 1 base, J shed 3 bases, and the junction held 8 bases outside the gene matches.

This sequence joins TRBV7-9 and TRBJ2-2; D is possibly TRBD2 (6 bases). Germline V gene sequence: CDR1 SEHNR, CDR2 FQNEAQ (reference sequence). The CDR3 sequence is 13 residues long. Trimming removed 6 bases at V and 6 bases at J, with 11 bases between. This chain's CDR3 is CASSLLASGELFF. The CDR3 bases are TGTGCCAGCAGTTTACTAGCCTCCGGGGAGCTGTTTTTT.

J is TRBJ2-1 and V is TRBV5-1; the D call may be TRBD1 or TRBD2 (5 bases each). Germline V CDR1 and CDR2: SGHRS, YFSETQ. The CDR3 is 16 amino acids. Trimming took 4 bases from V and 5 from J, leaving 19 bases between them. CDR3 sequence: CASSIMRGSDHNEQFF. CDR3 nucleotides: TGCGCCAGCAGCATCATGAGGGGTAGCGACCACAATGAGCAGTTCTTC.

V is TRBV19 and J is TRBJ2-2; D might be TRBD1 (6 bases). V was pared by 6 bases and J by 6 bases, with 11 bases between. Germline-derived CDR1 and CDR2 are LNHDA and SQIVND (reference sequence). The CDR3 loop spans 13 amino acids. The CDR3 spells CASRQGEAGELFF. The CDR3 DNA reads as TGTGCCAGTAGACAGGGAGAGGCCGGGGAGCTGTTTTTT.

The J gene is TRBJ2-2, the V gene TRBV6-5; D gene ambiguous. The CDR3 sequence is 13 residues long. Trimming took off 5 bases at V and 7 bases at J, with 11 bases between the two ends. Germline CDR1 MNHEY, CDR2 SVGAGI. The chain's CDR3 is CASSHQDGGELFF. The CDR3 coding sequence is TGTGCCAGCAGTCATCAAGACGGCGGGGAGCTGTTTTTT.

The V and J genes are TRBV9 and TRBJ2-1; 7 bases fit TRBD2. This CDR3 has 15 amino acids. Germline V gives CDR1 SGDLS, CDR2 YYNGEE. V gave up 0 bases and J gave up 1 base; unmatched junction bases: 1. The CDR3 reads CASSVALASYNEQFF. For the CDR3, the DNA is TGTGCCAGCAGCGTAGCACTAGCGTCCTACAATGAGCAGTTCTTC.

The gene calls are TRBV5-1 and TRBJ2-7; no reliable D call. V gave up 4 bases and J gave up 3 bases, with 8 bases separating them. CDR1 is SGHRS, CDR2 YFSETQ, per germline. This CDR3 spans 12 amino acids. DNA for the CDR3: TGCGCCAGCAGCCCCCAAGGCTACGAGCAGTACTTC. This codes for CASSPQGYEQYF.

The CDR3 sequence: CAWSAADTQYF. The CDR3 DNA is TGTGCCTGGAGTGCCGCCGATACGCAGTATTTT. The rearrangement joins TRBV30 to TRBJ2-3, with D unclear. V dropped 1 base and J dropped 6 bases, with 5 bases sitting between them. Germline loops: CDR1 GTSNPN, CDR2 SVGIG (reference sequence). The CDR3 runs to 11 residues.

This sequence joins TRBV10-3 and TRBJ2-4; D gene uncertain. Germline V gene sequence: CDR1 ENHRY, CDR2 SYGVKD. The V end was cut by 0 bases, the J end by 8 bases, with 11 bases between. The CDR3 has 14 residues. CDR3 protein: CAISESTRRDIQYF. The CDR3 DNA follows: TGTGCCATCAGTGAGTCGACCAGACGGGACATTCAGTACTTC.

This clone was counted a single time. The V and J genes are TRBV6-1 and TRBJ1-2; 7 positions agree with TRBD1. CDR1 and CDR2 from the germline V gene are MNHNS and SASEGT. The CDR3 covers 15 residues. V lost 3 bases, J lost 3 bases, and 7 bases stayed unmatched. The CDR3 DNA reads TGTGCCAGCAGTGATCGACAGGGTATTCACTATGGCTACACCTTC. It specifies CASSDRQGIHYGYTF.

V gene TRBV5-4 combines with J gene TRBJ2-7, with D maybe TRBD2 (6 bases). Germline V gene lookup returns CDR1 SGHNT and CDR2 YYREEE (reference sequence). With 2 bases removed from V and 6 bases from J, the gap between germline ends came to 15 bases. CDR3 size: 14 residues. The CDR3 loop is CASSFAGSPGEQYF. The CDR3 coding sequence is TGTGCCAGCAGCTTCGCGGGGTCGCCTGGCGAGCAGTACTTC.

The rearrangement joins TRBV5-6 to TRBJ2-5, with a tentative D call TRBD1 (6 bases). In germline, CDR1 is SGHDT, CDR2 YYEEEE. Trimming took off 3 bases at V and 2 bases at J, with 11 bases between the two ends. This CDR3 is 14 amino acids long. The CDR3: CASSSPGQQETQYF. DNA of the CDR3: TGTGCCAGCAGCTCCCCCGGACAGCAAGAGACCCAGTACTTC.

The chain joins TRBV6-5 to TRBJ2-7, with TRBD1 as a possible D gene (6 bases). CDR1 and CDR2 (germline): MNHEY, SVGAGI. V shed 4 bases and J shed 1 base, with 14 bases lying between them. The CDR3 runs 15 residues. CDR3 sequence (DNA): TGTGCCAGCAGTTCGTCGACAGGTTCATCCTACGAGCAGTACTTC. Translated, it gives CASSSSTGSSYEQYF.

The rearrangement joins TRBV11-3 to TRBJ2-5; D gene ambiguous. CDR1 is SGHNT and CDR2 is YENEEA in the germline V gene. Trimming cost V 4 bases and J 5 bases, with 11 bases left between them. The CDR3 is 13 amino acids. The CDR3 loop is CASSSTGVETQYF. The CDR3 DNA reads as TGTGCCAGCAGCTCGACTGGGGTTGAGACCCAGTACTTC.